The T cell receptor (beta chain) described here comes from a study of blood T cell repertoires in COVID-19. This CDR3 spans 14 amino acids. Per germline, CDR1 MDHEN and CDR2 SYDVKM. V was pared by 6 bases and J by 4 bases, with 3 bases of the junction left unmatched. Under the authors' procedure: It was from reference gene primer amplification that nucleated cell counts were estimated. The assay was immunoSEQ multiplex PCR, and TCRdb's table has in-frame clones only and misses some. That table supplies the V and J calls and clone size; D and trimming were determined from the DNA. The sample includes 340,000 or so clones, 87% of them seen just once. In its sample, this clone was seen a few times.

The sample was peripheral blood. This sequence originates from a man between 45 and 60 years old with active or convalescent COVID-19. J is TRBJ1-6 and V is TRBV28; 7 positions agree with TRBD1. The CDR3 DNA is TGTGCCAGCAGGTGGGACAGTTATAATTCACCCCTCCACTTT. Amino acid sequence: CASRWDSYNSPLHF.